The 8 T cell receptor beta chains given below trace back to one sample, sequenced in a study of CD8+CD57+ T cells in acquired aplastic anemia. TCR beta VDJ and CDR3 profiling used genomic DNA as template. TCRdb passed the reads through MiXCR, listing each CDR3 protein once. The sample comprises about 250,000 distinct CDR3 sequences, around half of which are singletons, and under 9% rests with the top ten. Before being chosen for sequencing, patients had shown CD8+CD57+ cell expansion by flow cytometry. The sample comprised sorted CD4+, CD8+, or CD8+CD57+ T cells (not recorded which) from PBMCs. Receptors originate from a human donor with aplastic anemia.

In its sample, this clonotype was seen a few times. The chain employs TRBV12-5 and TRBJ2-2; 12 bases line up with TRBD1. From germline, CDR1 is LGHNT and CDR2 FRNRAP. With V trimmed by 5 bases and J by 2 bases, 15 bases remained unmatched. This CDR3 is 20 amino acids long. CDR3 region: CASGLFAGQGALRNTGELFF. The CDR3 nucleotides read TGTGCTAGTGGTCTCTTCGCGGGACAGGGGGCCTTACGAAACACCGGGGAGCTGTTTTTT.

In this sample, this clonotype turned up many times. The chain combines TRBV13 with TRBJ2-7; D gene uncertain. Germline V gives CDR1 PRHDT, CDR2 FYEKMQ (reference sequence). CDR3 length: 14 amino acids. V lost 0 bases and J 3 bases, leaving 9 bases between the germline ends. CDR3: CASSLGEIYYEQYF. The CDR3 nucleotides read TGTGCCAGCAGCTTAGGGGAAATATACTACGAGCAGTACTTC.

This clonotype was detected ten times or more. The V call is TRBV9, the J call TRBJ2-7; possibly TRBD2 for D (7 bases). The CDR3 length is 15 residues. With 0 bases removed from V and 7 bases from J, the gap between germline ends came to 17 bases. CDR1 and CDR2 from the germline V gene are SGDLS and YYNGEE. The CDR3 here is CASSVGGGTNREQYF. The CDR3, as DNA: TGTGCCAGCAGCGTAGGGGGGGGGACAAATCGGGAGCAGTACTTC.

There are many counts of this clonotype. The chain links TRBV10-3 to TRBJ1-2; 11 bases are a match to TRBD1. V lost 0 bases, J lost 8 bases, and 11 bases stayed unmatched. The CDR3 contains 17 residues. From germline, CDR1 is ENHRY and CDR2 SYGVKD. The CDR3 bases are TGTGCCATCAGTGAGTCGATTTGGGGACAGGGGGGCTACGGCTACACCTTC. This codes for CAISESIWGQGGYGYTF.

At least ten counts were recorded for this clonotype. The CDR3 protein is CASMGGPHEQYF. Here the CDR3 DNA reads TGTGCCAGTATGGGGGGGCCCCACGAGCAGTACTTC. V is TRBV6-2 or TRBV6-3 and J is TRBJ2-7, with D possibly matching TRBD2 (7 bases). V was pared by 9 bases and J by 5 bases, with 14 bases between. CDR3 size: 12 residues. Germline V lookup: CDR1 MNHEY, CDR2 SVGEGT.

This clonotype was recorded at least ten times. V usage is TRBV3-1 and J usage is TRBJ2-7; D is unresolved. This CDR3 has 11 amino acids. Germline V gene lookup returns CDR1 LGHDT and CDR2 YNNKEL (reference sequence). The germline V and J ends were trimmed by 5 bases and 3 bases, with 5 bases remaining between them. CDR3 sequence: CASSAYYEQYF. CDR3 bases: TGTGCCAGCAGCGCCTACTACGAGCAGTACTTC.

As concerns this clonotype: A read error may account for a junction end that differs from germline. The chain is built from TRBV9 and TRBJ1-2; 11 bases map to TRBD1. Germline V gives CDR1 SGDLS, CDR2 YYNGEE. The CDR3 contains 18 residues. DNA of the CDR3: TGTGCCAGCAGCGTATCATCGGGACAGGGGGACGGTTCGGGTGGCTATACCTTC. Its protein is CASSVSSGQGDGSGGYTF.

The genes are TRBV19 and TRBJ2-7; D is possibly TRBD2 (6 bases). Trimming removed 8 bases from V and 2 bases from J, with 16 bases in between. The V gene's germline CDR1 is LNHDA and CDR2 SQIVND (reference sequence). CDR3 length: 14 residues. As DNA, the CDR3 is TGTGCCAGTGCTAGAAGGAGGGCAACCTACGAGCAGTACTTC. It is translated as CASARRRATYEQYF.